The rows below give T cell receptor beta chains drawn from one sample of a study of T cells in localized non-small cell lung cancer. Measured with immunoSEQ multiplex PCR; TCRdb has only the in-frame clones, and not every one. This table holds around 35,000 clones, roughly 90% found once. The specimen comprised peripheral blood mononuclear cells, sampled before any cancer treatment. The receptors here all came from a female donor aged 60 or older with stage II lung adenocarcinoma. CDR3s include the opening cysteine and the closing phenylalanine or tryptophan. A D gene is named only where the DNA matches it firmly. Rows give clone size only sometimes, using once, few, many, or a class for an expanded clone.

cdr3_nt: TGTGCCAGCAGGATAGGGGGGTCCAACGTCCTGACTTTC
cdr3_aa: CASRIGGSNVLTF
clone_size: -
v_call: TRBV28
d_call: -
j_call: TRBJ2-6

cdr3_nt: TGTGCCACCGAGGCGGGCACAGAGAACACCGGGGAGCTGTTTTTT
cdr3_aa: CATEAGTENTGELFF
clone_size: -
v_call: TRBV15
d_call: -
j_call: TRBJ2-2

cdr3_nt: TGTGCCAGTACCAAAGGGATTGGGTTCTACGAGCAGTACTTC
cdr3_aa: CASTKGIGFYEQYF
clone_size: -
v_call: TRBV19
d_call: -
j_call: TRBJ2-7

cdr3_nt: TGTGCCAGCAGCCCAGGGGGCGATAATTCACCCCTCCACTTT
cdr3_aa: CASSPGGDNSPLHF
clone_size: -
v_call: TRBV7-9
d_call: TRBD1
j_call: TRBJ1-6

cdr3_nt: TGTGCCAGCAGCGCCGTCGCGGAGGGTTCACCCCTCCACTTT
cdr3_aa: CASSAVAEGSPLHF
clone_size: -
v_call: TRBV11-1
d_call: -
j_call: TRBJ1-6

cdr3_nt: TGTGCCAGCAGTTCAGGGGGAGGCTACACCTTC
cdr3_aa: CASSSGGGYTF
clone_size: few
v_call: TRBV28
d_call: TRBD1
j_call: TRBJ1-2

cdr3_nt: TGTGCCATCAGTGGACTCGGCGGGGGGTACCACGAGCAGTACTTC
cdr3_aa: CAISGLGGGYHEQYF
clone_size: once
v_call: TRBV10-3
d_call: TRBD2
j_call: TRBJ2-7

cdr3_nt: TGTGCCAGCAGTCGCACGGGGCCTTATGGCTACACCTTC
cdr3_aa: CASSRTGPYGYTF
clone_size: -
v_call: TRBV28
d_call: -
j_call: TRBJ1-2

cdr3_nt: TGCGCCAGCAGCTTGGAAATACTCTCTGGAAACACCATATATTTT
cdr3_aa: CASSLEILSGNTIYF
clone_size: -
v_call: TRBV5-1
d_call: -
j_call: TRBJ1-3

cdr3_nt: TGTGCCAGCAGTGAAGCAGAGAACACTGAAGCTTTCTTT
cdr3_aa: CASSEAENTEAFF
clone_size: -
v_call: TRBV6-1
d_call: -
j_call: TRBJ1-1

cdr3_nt: TGCGCCAGCAGCGCAGGGACAGGAGAAGCTTTCTTT
cdr3_aa: CASSAGTGEAFF
clone_size: -
v_call: TRBV5-1
d_call: TRBD1
j_call: TRBJ1-1

cdr3_nt: TGTGCCAGCAGTAGAACCGGGATGCCGTTAGGGGAGCAGTTCTTC
cdr3_aa: CASSRTGMPLGEQFF
clone_size: -
v_call: TRBV2
d_call: -
j_call: TRBJ2-1

cdr3_nt: TGTGCCAGCAGGCCTACTAGCAGCCTCTACAATGAGCAGTTCTTC
cdr3_aa: CASRPTSSLYNEQFF
clone_size: once
v_call: TRBV6-1
d_call: -
j_call: TRBJ2-1

cdr3_nt: TGTGCCAGCTCACCTCCCGGGACAGGGAACGAGCAGTACTTC
cdr3_aa: CASSPPGTGNEQYF
clone_size: -
v_call: TRBV18
d_call: TRBD1
j_call: TRBJ2-7

cdr3_nt: TGTGCCAGCTCACCACGGGCGGCTAGCACAGATACGCAGTATTTT
cdr3_aa: CASSPRAASTDTQYF
clone_size: -
v_call: TRBV18
d_call: -
j_call: TRBJ2-3

cdr3_nt: TGCGCCAGCAGCCAAGATTGGGGGAGGGCGGGAGATACGCAGTATTTT
cdr3_aa: CASSQDWGRAGDTQYF
clone_size: -
v_call: TRBV4-3
d_call: TRBD2
j_call: TRBJ2-3

cdr3_nt: TGTGCCAGCAGCTTGCGGACAGGGGTCGAGACCCAGTACTTC
cdr3_aa: CASSLRTGVETQYF
clone_size: -
v_call: TRBV5-6
d_call: TRBD1
j_call: TRBJ2-5

cdr3_nt: TGTGCCAGCAGCTCCTCCGGGACAGGGGAATACGAGCAGTACTTC
cdr3_aa: CASSSSGTGEYEQYF
clone_size: -
v_call: TRBV7-9
d_call: TRBD1
j_call: TRBJ2-7

cdr3_nt: TGTGCCAGCAACAAACCGGGACAGGACTCTGGAAACACCATATATTTT
cdr3_aa: CASNKPGQDSGNTIYF
clone_size: -
v_call: TRBV6-6
d_call: TRBD1
j_call: TRBJ1-3

cdr3_nt: TGCGCCAGCAGCTTGAGTAGCGGGGGGGCCGCGGAGACCCAGTACTTC
cdr3_aa: CASSLSSGGAAETQYF
clone_size: -
v_call: TRBV5-1
d_call: TRBD2
j_call: TRBJ2-5

cdr3_nt: TGTGCCAGCAGCTTAGCGCTGACTTCCTACGAGCAGTACTTC
cdr3_aa: CASSLALTSYEQYF
clone_size: -
v_call: TRBV7-2
d_call: -
j_call: TRBJ2-7

cdr3_nt: TGTGCCAGCAGAGGACAGACCTACGAGCAGTACTTC
cdr3_aa: CASRGQTYEQYF
clone_size: -
v_call: TRBV6-1
d_call: -
j_call: TRBJ2-7

cdr3_nt: TGTGCCAGCAACCCAGGGAGGGCGAACACCGGGGAGCTGTTTTTT
cdr3_aa: CASNPGRANTGELFF
clone_size: -
v_call: TRBV2
d_call: TRBD2
j_call: TRBJ2-2

cdr3_nt: TGTGCCAGCAGCCCAGGGGGCGACGGTGAAGCTTTCTTT
cdr3_aa: CASSPGGDGEAFF
clone_size: -
v_call: TRBV7-9
d_call: TRBD1
j_call: TRBJ1-1

cdr3_nt: TGTGCCAGCAGCTTAAAACTTCACGAGCAGTACTTC
cdr3_aa: CASSLKLHEQYF
clone_size: -
v_call: TRBV7-2
d_call: -
j_call: TRBJ2-7

cdr3_nt: TGTGCCAGCAGCGTAGCGGGGAGGCCCTACAATGAGCAGTTCTTC
cdr3_aa: CASSVAGRPYNEQFF
clone_size: -
v_call: TRBV9
d_call: -
j_call: TRBJ2-1

cdr3_nt: TGTGCCAGCAGCAAATTAATTACCGGGACAGGGAACTTC
cdr3_aa: CASSKLITGTGNF
clone_size: -
v_call: TRBV14
d_call: TRBD1
j_call: TRBJ2-5

cdr3_nt: TGTGCCAGCAGTAGAACCCGGACAGGGATCTATGGCTACACCTTC
cdr3_aa: CASSRTRTGIYGYTF
clone_size: -
v_call: TRBV28
d_call: TRBD1
j_call: TRBJ1-2

cdr3_nt: TGTGCCAGCAGCCCCCGGGACACGGAAGAGACCCAGTACTTC
cdr3_aa: CASSPRDTEETQYF
clone_size: -
v_call: TRBV7-9
d_call: -
j_call: TRBJ2-5

cdr3_nt: TGTGCCAGCAGTGAACAGGCTAACTCTGGAAACACCATATATTTT
cdr3_aa: CASSEQANSGNTIYF
clone_size: -
v_call: TRBV6-1
d_call: -
j_call: TRBJ1-3

cdr3_nt: TGTGCCAGCAGTCTCCAGGGGGCTATGAACACTGAAGCTTTCTTT
cdr3_aa: CASSLQGAMNTEAFF
clone_size: -
v_call: TRBV6-6
d_call: TRBD1
j_call: TRBJ1-1

cdr3_nt: TGCGCCAGCAGCTACGCCGTGGACACCTACGAGCAGTACTTC
cdr3_aa: CASSYAVDTYEQYF
clone_size: -
v_call: TRBV5-1
d_call: -
j_call: TRBJ2-7

cdr3_nt: TGCGCCAGCAGCGTGGGGACAGGGGCAAATCAGCCCCAGCATTTT
cdr3_aa: CASSVGTGANQPQHF
clone_size: -
v_call: TRBV5-1
d_call: TRBD1
j_call: TRBJ1-5

cdr3_nt: TGTGCCAGCAGTTCCCTATCCCTTGACTCAAGTGGCTACACCTTC
cdr3_aa: CASSSLSLDSSGYTF
clone_size: -
v_call: TRBV27
d_call: -
j_call: TRBJ1-2

cdr3_nt: TGTGCCAGCAGTGACCCGACAGAGACCCAGTACTTC
cdr3_aa: CASSDPTETQYF
clone_size: -
v_call: TRBV6-6
d_call: -
j_call: TRBJ2-5

cdr3_nt: TGTGCCAGCAGTTCACCTTACTCCTGGGACAGATCGTTGGAGAACACTGAAGCTTTCTTT
cdr3_aa: CASSSPYSWDRSLENTEAFF
clone_size: -
v_call: TRBV6-8
d_call: TRBD1
j_call: TRBJ1-1

cdr3_nt: TGTGCCAGCAGCTCCCCCCGTAATGAAAAACTGTTTTTT
cdr3_aa: CASSSPRNEKLFF
clone_size: -
v_call: TRBV7-8
d_call: -
j_call: TRBJ1-4

cdr3_nt: TGCGCCAGCAGCTTGGAGGGGGGTTTAGCCTCTGGGGCCAACGTCCTGACTTTC
cdr3_aa: CASSLEGGLASGANVLTF
clone_size: -
v_call: TRBV5-1
d_call: -
j_call: TRBJ2-6

cdr3_nt: TGTGCCAGCAGCTTACCGAACACCGGGGAGCTGTTTTTT
cdr3_aa: CASSLPNTGELFF
clone_size: -
v_call: TRBV5-4
d_call: -
j_call: TRBJ2-2

cdr3_nt: TGTGCCAGCAGTTCCATCCAGGGTCAGAACTATGGCTACACCTTC
cdr3_aa: CASSSIQGQNYGYTF
clone_size: -
v_call: TRBV27
d_call: -
j_call: TRBJ1-2

cdr3_nt: TGCGCCAGCAGCTTAGCGGGACAAGCGGAGCTGTTTTTT
cdr3_aa: CASSLAGQAELFF
clone_size: -
v_call: TRBV5-1
d_call: -
j_call: TRBJ2-2

cdr3_nt: TGTGCCAGCAGCCCTGACAGGGGGCTAAGAAACACCATATATTTT
cdr3_aa: CASSPDRGLRNTIYF
clone_size: -
v_call: TRBV5-6
d_call: TRBD1
j_call: TRBJ1-3

cdr3_nt: TGCGCCAGCAGCCAAAGGGGACAGGGAACGAAAGGAAACACCATATATTTT
cdr3_aa: CASSQRGQGTKGNTIYF
clone_size: -
v_call: TRBV4-1
d_call: TRBD1
j_call: TRBJ1-3

cdr3_nt: TGTGCCAGCAGCGTAGGGACAGGGTACCCGTACGAGCAGTACTTC
cdr3_aa: CASSVGTGYPYEQYF
clone_size: -
v_call: TRBV9
d_call: TRBD1
j_call: TRBJ2-7

cdr3_nt: TGTGCCAGCAGCTTAGTTCGGGGGACACGTGAAGCTTTCTTT
cdr3_aa: CASSLVRGTREAFF
clone_size: -
v_call: TRBV7-8
d_call: -
j_call: TRBJ1-1

cdr3_nt: TGTGCCAGCAGCTTGGATCCCAGCGGGAGTTATCCCTCCTACGAGCAGTACTTC
cdr3_aa: CASSLDPSGSYPSYEQYF
clone_size: -
v_call: TRBV5-5
d_call: TRBD2
j_call: TRBJ2-7

cdr3_nt: TGTGCCTGGAGCCTGGGGGGAAGGGTGACCAACGTCCTGACTTTC
cdr3_aa: CAWSLGGRVTNVLTF
clone_size: -
v_call: TRBV30
d_call: -
j_call: TRBJ2-6

cdr3_nt: TGCGCCAGCAGCCAAGGTCTCCTAGGAAACACCATATATTTT
cdr3_aa: CASSQGLLGNTIYF
clone_size: -
v_call: TRBV4-1
d_call: -
j_call: TRBJ1-3

cdr3_nt: TGTGCCAGCCTAAGTTCTAACAATGAGCAGTTCTTC
cdr3_aa: CASLSSNNEQFF
clone_size: -
v_call: TRBV6-5
d_call: -
j_call: TRBJ2-1

cdr3_nt: TGCGCCAGCAGATTGGGACAGACACAGAACACTGAAGCTTTCTTT
cdr3_aa: CASRLGQTQNTEAFF
clone_size: -
v_call: TRBV5-1
d_call: TRBD1
j_call: TRBJ1-1